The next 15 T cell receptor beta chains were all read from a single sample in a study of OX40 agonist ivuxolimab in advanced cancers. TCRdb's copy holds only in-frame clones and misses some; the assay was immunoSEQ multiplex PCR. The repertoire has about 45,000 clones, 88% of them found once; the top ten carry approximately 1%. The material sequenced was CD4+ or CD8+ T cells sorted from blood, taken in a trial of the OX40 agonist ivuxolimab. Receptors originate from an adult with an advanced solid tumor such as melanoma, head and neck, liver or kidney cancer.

As DNA, the CDR3 is TGTGCCAGCAGCAGATATACTAGCGGGAAATTCGCAGATACGCAGTATTTT. Residues: CASSRYTSGKFADTQYF. The rearrangement uses TRBV7-2 and TRBJ2-3; 10 bases fit TRBD2. V lost 5 bases to trimming and J lost 4 bases; unmatched junction nucleotides: 12. The CDR3 loop spans 17 amino acids. Germline CDR1 and CDR2: SGHTA and FQGNSA.

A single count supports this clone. The CDR3 DNA reads as TGTGCCAGCAGCTTGACAGGGACTAATGAAAAACTGTTTTTT. As protein: CASSLTGTNEKLFF. The chain is built from TRBV5-6 and TRBJ1-4; tentatively, D is TRBD1 (6 bases). CDR3 length: 14 amino acids. The germline CDR1 and CDR2 sequences are SGHDT and YYEEEE. Trimming shortened V by 1 base and J by 2 bases, and 6 bases separated the two germline ends.

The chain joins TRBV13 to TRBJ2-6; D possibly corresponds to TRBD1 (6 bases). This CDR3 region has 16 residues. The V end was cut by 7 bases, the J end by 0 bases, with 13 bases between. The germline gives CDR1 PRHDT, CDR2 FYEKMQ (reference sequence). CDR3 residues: CASIKQGDSGANVLTF. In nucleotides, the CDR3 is TGTGCCAGCATTAAACAGGGCGACTCTGGGGCCAACGTCCTGACTTTC. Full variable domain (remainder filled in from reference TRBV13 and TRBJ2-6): AAGVIQSPRHLIKEKRETATLKCYPIPRHDTVYWYQQGPGQDPQFLISFYEKMQSDKGSIPDRFSAQQFSDYHSELNMSSLELGDSALYFCASIKQGDSGANVLTFGAGSRLTVL.

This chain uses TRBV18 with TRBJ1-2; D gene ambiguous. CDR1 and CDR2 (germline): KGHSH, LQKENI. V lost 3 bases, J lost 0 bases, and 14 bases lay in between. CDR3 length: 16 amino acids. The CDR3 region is CASSPSPVGANYGYTF. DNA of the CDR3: TGTGCCAGCTCACCGTCGCCAGTGGGAGCTAACTATGGCTACACCTTC.

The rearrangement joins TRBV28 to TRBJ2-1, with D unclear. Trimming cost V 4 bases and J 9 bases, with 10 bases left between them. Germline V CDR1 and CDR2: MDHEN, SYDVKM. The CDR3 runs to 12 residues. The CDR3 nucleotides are TGTGCCAGCAGTTCCCAATGGGGTGAGCAGTTCTTC. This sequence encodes CASSSQWGEQFF.

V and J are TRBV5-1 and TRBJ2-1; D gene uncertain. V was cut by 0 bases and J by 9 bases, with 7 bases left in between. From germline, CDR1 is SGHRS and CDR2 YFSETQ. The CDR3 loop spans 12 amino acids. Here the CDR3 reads CASSLGALEQFF. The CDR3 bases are TGCGCCAGCAGCTTGGGAGCTCTTGAGCAGTTCTTC.

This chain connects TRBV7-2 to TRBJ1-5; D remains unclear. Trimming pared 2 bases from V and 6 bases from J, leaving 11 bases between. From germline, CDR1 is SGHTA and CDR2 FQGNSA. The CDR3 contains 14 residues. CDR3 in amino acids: CASSLSREGQPQHF. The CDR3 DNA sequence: TGTGCCAGCAGCTTATCTCGCGAGGGTCAGCCCCAGCATTTT.

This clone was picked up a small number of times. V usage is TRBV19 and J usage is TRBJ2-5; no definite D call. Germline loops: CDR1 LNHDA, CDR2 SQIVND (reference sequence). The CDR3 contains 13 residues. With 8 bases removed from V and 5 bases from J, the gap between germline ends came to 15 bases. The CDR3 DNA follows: TGTGCCAGTGGACGGGCTTTCTTGGAGACCCAGTACTTC. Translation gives CASGRAFLETQYF. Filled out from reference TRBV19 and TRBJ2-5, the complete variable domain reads DGGITQSPKYLFRKEGQNVTLSCEQNLNHDAMYWYRQDPGQGLRLIYYSQIVNDFQKGDIAEGYSVSREKKESFPLTVTSAQKNPTAFYLCASGRAFLETQYFGPGTRLLVL.

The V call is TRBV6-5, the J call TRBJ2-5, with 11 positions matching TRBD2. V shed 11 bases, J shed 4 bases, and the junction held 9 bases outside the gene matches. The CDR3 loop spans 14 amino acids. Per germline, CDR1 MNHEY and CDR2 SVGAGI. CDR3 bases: TGTGCCGCCGGGACTAGCGGCGGTAGAGAGACCCAGTACTTC. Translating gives CAAGTSGGRETQYF.

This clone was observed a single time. This chain's CDR3 is CAWTDRGDTQYF. DNA for the CDR3: TGTGCCTGGACGGACAGGGGGGATACGCAGTATTTT. This rearrangement joins TRBV30 to TRBJ2-3; the match to TRBD1 covers 10 bases. Germline V gene data show CDR1 as GTSNPN and CDR2 as SVGIG (reference sequence). The CDR3 consists of 12 residues. The ends lost 4 bases at V and 6 bases at J; junction bases unmatched: 1.

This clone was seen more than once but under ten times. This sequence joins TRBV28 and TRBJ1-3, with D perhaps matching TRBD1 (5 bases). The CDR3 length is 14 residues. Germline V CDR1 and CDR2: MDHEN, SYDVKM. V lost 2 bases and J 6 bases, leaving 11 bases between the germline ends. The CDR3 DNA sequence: TGTGCCAGCAGTTTAAGCAGGGTGGCAAACACCATATATTTT. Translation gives CASSLSRVANTIYF.

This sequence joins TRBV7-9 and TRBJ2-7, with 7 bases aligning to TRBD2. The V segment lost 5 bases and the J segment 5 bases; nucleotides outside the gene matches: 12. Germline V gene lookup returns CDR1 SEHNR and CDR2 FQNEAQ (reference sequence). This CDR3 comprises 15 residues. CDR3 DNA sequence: TGTGCCAGCAGCCTGAGAGGACTAGGGTATGACGAGCAGTACTTC. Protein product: CASSLRGLGYDEQYF. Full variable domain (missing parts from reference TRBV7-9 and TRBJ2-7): DTGVSQNPRHKITKRGQNVTFRCDPISEHNRLYWYRQTLGQGPEFLTYFQNEAQLEKSRLLSDRFSAERPKGSFSTLEIQRTEQGDSAMYLCASSLRGLGYDEQYFGPGTRLTVT.

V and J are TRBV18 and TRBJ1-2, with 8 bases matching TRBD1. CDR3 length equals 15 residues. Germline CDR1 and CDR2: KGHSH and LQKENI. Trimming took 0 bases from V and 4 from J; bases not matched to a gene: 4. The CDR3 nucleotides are TGTGCCAGCTCACCACCGCAGGGGGCGGGCTATGGCTACACCTTC. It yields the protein CASSPPQGAGYGYTF.

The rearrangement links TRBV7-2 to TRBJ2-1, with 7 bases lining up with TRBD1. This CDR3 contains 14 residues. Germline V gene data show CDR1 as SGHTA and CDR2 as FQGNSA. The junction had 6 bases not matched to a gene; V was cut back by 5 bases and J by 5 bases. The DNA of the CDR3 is TGTGCCAGCAGCCAACAGGGGTCCAACAATGAGCAGTTCTTC. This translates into CASSQQGSNNEQFF.

The CDR3 DNA follows: TGTGCCAGCGCACCAACCGGGACCTTGCTCTACAATGAGCAGTTCTTC. Translated: CASAPTGTLLYNEQFF. V usage is TRBV28 and J usage is TRBJ2-1, with D perhaps given as TRBD1 or TRBD2 (5 bases each). The CDR3 spans 16 residues. Germline CDR1 and CDR2: MDHEN and SYDVKM. The V end lost 8 bases, the J end lost 3 bases, and 20 bases lay between the germline ends. Full variable domain (remainder filled in from reference TRBV28 and TRBJ2-1): DVKVTQSSRYLVKRTGEKVFLECVQDMDHENMFWYRQDPGLGLRLIYFSYDVKMKEKGDIPEGYSVSREKKERFSLILESASTNQTSMYLCASAPTGTLLYNEQFFGPGTRLTVL.